The 22 T cell receptor beta chains below come from one sample, sequenced in a study of patients and donors after allogeneic stem cell transplantation. TCRdb re-derived calls from the RT-PCR reads in MiXCR, one entry per CDR3 protein. This sample has a few hundred thousand distinct CDR3 sequences, with 13% to 15% found just once. What was sequenced was blood, either unsorted or a sorted T cell fraction (not recorded which). The receptors were sampled from a human donor who was either an allogeneic HSCT recipient or a stem cell or donor lymphocyte infusion donor (not recorded which). It is not recorded whose cells these are; they may come from a transplant donor.

The chain combines TRBV20-1 with TRBJ2-5; 7 positions agree with TRBD1. Trimming at V came to 3 bases and at J to 1 base, leaving 5 bases not matched to a gene. Germline loops: CDR1 DFQATT, CDR2 SNEGSKA (reference sequence). CDR3 size: 14 residues. The CDR3 sequence is CSARDRNPQETQYF. CDR3 sequence (DNA): TGCAGTGCTAGGGACAGGAACCCCCAAGAGACCCAGTACTTC.

This clonotype showed up just a few times. The chain couples TRBV20-1 to TRBJ2-2; 8 bases match TRBD1. Germline V lookup: CDR1 DFQATT, CDR2 SNEGSKA (reference sequence). The CDR3 has 12 amino acids. The V and J ends lost 6 bases and 5 bases, in that order; junction bases with no gene match: 2. This CDR3 is CSARTGTGELFF. CDR3 bases: TGCAGTGCCAGGACAGGGACCGGGGAGCTGTTTTTT.

This clonotype was seen many times. V usage is TRBV20-1 and J usage is TRBJ1-1; D is undetermined. CDR3 length: 13 residues. With 3 bases removed from V and 11 bases from J, the gap between germline ends came to 19 bases. The germline CDR1 and CDR2 sequences are DFQATT and SNEGSKA (reference sequence). The CDR3 is CSASVSGGLLAFF. For the CDR3, the DNA is TGCAGTGCTAGTGTGTCAGGTGGCCTTCTGGCTTTCTTT.

This clonotype was detected only a few times. The chain uses TRBV6-6 and TRBJ1-2; D unclear. Germline CDR1 and CDR2: MNHNY and SVGAGI (reference sequence). The length of the CDR3 is 12 residues. Trimming cost V 7 bases and J 4 bases, with 10 bases left between them. The CDR3: CASTNSGYGYTF. The CDR3 bases are TGTGCCAGCACTAACAGTGGCTATGGCTACACCTTC.

This clonotype was recorded a few times. The chain carries TRBV5-1 and TRBJ2-7; 9 bases agree with TRBD2. Losses at the gene ends were 5 bases for V and 0 bases for J; bases not matched to a gene: 9. The CDR3 runs 16 residues. CDR1 and CDR2 from the germline V gene are SGHRS and YFSETQ. The CDR3, as DNA: TGCGCCAGCAGTTCCGGGCGGGGGGGATTCTCCTACGAGCAGTACTTC. Encoded protein: CASSSGRGGFSYEQYF. Full variable domain (missing parts from reference TRBV5-1 and TRBJ2-7): KAGVTQTPRYLIKTRGQQVTLSCSPISGHRSVSWYQQTPGQGLQFLFEYFSETQRNKGNFPGRFSGRQFSNSRSEMNVSTLELGDSALYLCASSSGRGGFSYEQYFGPGTRLTVT.

The V and J genes are TRBV25-1 and TRBJ2-7, with no clear D. CDR1 and CDR2 from the germline V gene are MGHDK and SYGVNS. This CDR3 comprises 11 residues. Trimming took off 1 base at V and 5 bases at J, with 3 bases between the two ends. Here the CDR3 DNA reads TGTGCCAGCAGTGAATCTCACGAGCAGTACTTC. It codes for CASSESHEQYF.

This clonotype was seen more than once but under ten times. V usage is TRBV5-6 and J usage is TRBJ1-2, with D perhaps TRBD1 (6 bases). Germline values: CDR1 SGHDT, CDR2 YYEEEE. CDR3 length equals 13 residues. Deletions cut 0 bases from V and 7 bases from J, with 10 bases between. CDR3 residues: CASSLAGARGYTF. For the CDR3, the DNA is TGTGCCAGCAGCTTGGCGGGGGCCCGTGGCTACACCTTC. The full variable domain, its missing parts supplied by reference TRBV5-6 and TRBJ1-2, is DAGVTQSPTHLIKTRGQQVTLRCSPKSGHDTVSWYQQALGQGPQFIFQYYEEEERQRGNFPDRFSGHQFPNYSSELNVNALLLGDSALYLCASSLAGARGYTFGSGTRLTVV.

The table lists this clonotype with a few counts. The V and J genes are TRBV19 and TRBJ2-5; D is unclear. Trimming took 3 bases from V and 4 from J, leaving 3 bases between them. Germline CDR1 is LNHDA and CDR2 is SQIVND (reference sequence). The CDR3 is 11 residues long. In DNA, the CDR3 is TGTGCCAGTAGTATCAGAGAGACCCAGTACTTC. The encoded protein is CASSIRETQYF. The full variable domain, rest sourced from reference TRBV19 and TRBJ2-5, is DGGITQSPKYLFRKEGQNVTLSCEQNLNHDAMYWYRQDPGQGLRLIYYSQIVNDFQKGDIAEGYSVSREKKESFPLTVTSAQKNPTAFYLCASSIRETQYFGPGTRLLVL.

The CDR3 loop reads CSAGILGREDTQYF. In nucleotides, the CDR3 is TGCAGTGCTGGGATTTTGGGGCGTGAAGATACGCAGTATTTT. This chain connects TRBV20-1 to TRBJ2-3, with D possibly TRBD1 on 5 matching bases. The CDR3 is 14 residues long. V was trimmed by 5 bases and J by 5 bases, leaving 17 bases between them. Germline V lookup: CDR1 DFQATT, CDR2 SNEGSKA (reference sequence).

This clonotype has a count of ten or more. This chain links TRBV5-1 with TRBJ2-1; 9 nucleotides agree with TRBD2. Trimming removed 4 bases from V and 7 bases from J; junction bases left unmatched: 15. CDR1 is SGHRS and CDR2 is YFSETQ in the germline V gene. The CDR3 is 17 residues long. CDR3 region: CASSAPSAGGRQNEQFF. In DNA form, the CDR3 reads TGCGCCAGCAGCGCGCCGTCCGCGGGGGGGCGTCAAAATGAGCAGTTCTTC. The complete variable domain, with remaining parts taken from reference TRBV5-1 and TRBJ2-1, reads KAGVTQTPRYLIKTRGQQVTLSCSPISGHRSVSWYQQTPGQGLQFLFEYFSETQRNKGNFPGRFSGRQFSNSRSEMNVSTLELGDSALYLCASSAPSAGGRQNEQFFGPGTRLTVL.

The chain employs TRBV3-1 and TRBJ1-1, with D tentatively TRBD1 (6 bases). Per the germline V gene, CDR1 is LGHDT and CDR2 is YNNKEL (reference sequence). This CDR3 is built from 14 residues. The germline V and J ends were trimmed by 4 bases and 7 bases, with 16 bases remaining between them. The CDR3 reads CASSPQGTISEAFF. Written as DNA, the CDR3 is TGTGCCAGCAGCCCCCAGGGGACAATCAGTGAAGCTTTCTTT. Full variable domain (missing parts from reference TRBV3-1 and TRBJ1-1): DTAVSQTPKYLVTQMGNDKSIKCEQNLGHDTMYWYKQDSKKFLKIMFSYNNKELIINETVPNRFSPKSPDKAHLNLHINSLELGDSAVYFCASSPQGTISEAFFGQGTRLTVV.

A few counts support this clonotype. The gene calls are TRBV20-1 and TRBJ2-2, with 7 bases aligning to TRBD2. Trimming removed 3 bases from V and 1 base from J; junction bases left unmatched: 11. CDR3 size: 17 residues. Germline assignment: CDR1 DFQATT and CDR2 SNEGSKA (reference sequence). This chain's CDR3 is CSASPFGGGKNTGELFF. CDR3 DNA sequence: TGCAGTGCTAGCCCTTTTGGGGGGGGGAAGAACACCGGGGAGCTGTTTTTT.

The rearrangement uses TRBV6-5 and TRBJ1-2; D gene unclear. There are 15 residues in the CDR3. Deletions cut 2 bases from V and 0 bases from J, with 10 bases between. Germline values: CDR1 MNHEY, CDR2 SVGAGI. Written as DNA, the CDR3 is TGTGCCAGCAGTTACGGTCAGAGTACTAACTATGGCTACACCTTC. Translation gives CASSYGQSTNYGYTF.

V gene TRBV11-2 combines with J gene TRBJ2-7; possible D gene TRBD1, 5 bases. Germline lookup yields CDR1 SGHAT and CDR2 FQNNGV. V was shortened by 5 bases and J by 5 bases, with 19 bases between the two germline ends. The CDR3 runs to 15 residues. For the CDR3, the DNA is TGTGCCAGCAGCCCCGACAGAGATCTTTGGAACGAGCAGTACTTC. Its translation: CASSPDRDLWNEQYF.

The chain joins TRBV7-2 to TRBJ2-7, with TRBD2 identical over 9 bases. Looked up from germline, CDR1 is SGHTA and CDR2 is FQGNSA. The CDR3 extends over 15 amino acids. The trim removed 5 bases at V and 0 bases at J, leaving 5 bases unmatched. The CDR3, as DNA: TGTGCCAGCAGCCCGAGCGGGAGGAGCTCCTACGAGCAGTACTTC. Translating it yields CASSPSGRSSYEQYF.

This clonotype was detected ten times or more. This CDR3 is CAISDPGLGAREKLFF. The CDR3 DNA is TGTGCCATCAGTGACCCCGGGCTGGGGGCGCGTGAAAAACTGTTTTTT. The chain links TRBV10-3 to TRBJ1-4, with D maybe TRBD1 (6 bases). Germline-derived CDR1 and CDR2 are ENHRY and SYGVKD. The CDR3 consists of 16 residues. The germline V and J ends were trimmed by 3 bases and 7 bases, with 18 bases remaining between them.

The genes are TRBV20-1 and TRBJ1-1; perhaps TRBD1 as D (5 bases). V was shortened by 6 bases and J by 2 bases, with 10 bases between the two germline ends. The CDR3 consists of 12 residues. The germline gives CDR1 DFQATT, CDR2 SNEGSKA (reference sequence). CDR3 nucleotides: TGCAGTGCCCCGACAGAAAACACTGAAGCTTTCTTT. Translating it yields CSAPTENTEAFF.

This clonotype was counted only a few times. The chain employs TRBV27 and TRBJ1-2; possibly TRBD1 for D (5 bases). V lost 5 bases and J lost 5, with 15 bases in between. This CDR3 comprises 14 residues. Germline V lookup: CDR1 MNHEY, CDR2 SMNVEV (reference sequence). The CDR3 sequence: CASSPPGLPYGYTF. CDR3 DNA sequence: TGTGCCAGCAGTCCGCCGGGACTGCCGTATGGCTACACCTTC.

The chain uses TRBV27 and TRBJ2-1; the D is unclear. The V gene lost 4 bases and the J gene lost 10 bases, with 11 bases spanning the gap. Germline CDR1 and CDR2: MNHEY and SMNVEV (reference sequence). This CDR3 spans 12 amino acids. The CDR3 nucleotides are TGTGCCAGCAGTTCACTGGGTGGGGAGCAGTTCTTC. This gives the protein CASSSLGGEQFF.

This clonotype showed up just a few times. This chain uses TRBV6-1 with TRBJ1-6, with D uncertain. V was clipped by 6 bases and J by 8 bases, with 11 bases between them. The germline gives CDR1 MNHNS, CDR2 SASEGT. The CDR3 contains 13 residues. The CDR3 spells CASSDKRDSPLHF. The DNA of the CDR3 is TGTGCCAGCAGCGATAAACGGGATTCACCCCTCCACTTT.

In this sample, this clonotype turned up many times. V is TRBV5-1 and J is TRBJ2-2, with TRBD2 matching over 10 bases. The junction had 1 base not matched to a gene; V was cut back by 1 base and J by 4 bases. CDR3 length: 15 residues. The germline V gene encodes CDR1 SGHRS and CDR2 YFSETQ. As DNA, the CDR3 is TGCGCCAGCAGCTTGCCTAGCGGGAGCACCGGGGAGCTGTTTTTT. This translates into CASSLPSGSTGELFF.

In its sample, this clonotype was seen many times. The chain carries TRBV5-1 and TRBJ1-1; possibly TRBD1 for D (5 bases). The CDR3 is 15 residues long. Germline V gene data show CDR1 as SGHRS and CDR2 as YFSETQ. With 4 bases removed from V and 1 base from J, the gap between germline ends came to 14 bases. CDR3 DNA sequence: TGCGCCAGCAGCCCTGGGGGGGGTGCGAACACTGAAGCTTTCTTT. It is translated as CASSPGGGANTEAFF.